This note documents a single T cell receptor (beta chain) sequence. Its antigen is unidentified. The entry originates in a study of cytomegalovirus exposure and HLA in healthy donors. Study-wide results and limits: Association with HLA alleles at 0.05 false discovery rate was found for roughly 17,000 TCR beta sequences in a later analysis. Available immune exposure information covered CMV serostatus only.

PCR used 60 Vbeta primers and 13 Jbeta primers. Measured with immunoSEQ multiplex PCR; TCRdb has only the in-frame clones, and not every one. The data show roughly 170,000 clones, 75% to 85% seen once. The CDR3 totals 16 residues. V lost 1 base to trimming and J lost 5 bases; unmatched junction nucleotides: 8. Germline V gives CDR1 SNHLY, CDR2 FYNNEI. The clonotype was recovered from a man aged 30-40 years in good health and CMV-seropositive. Sequences were obtained from PBMCs. The chain is built from TRBV2 and TRBJ2-5, with 9 bases identical to TRBD2. The CDR3 bases are TGTGCCAGCAGTGAAGGGGGGCTAGCGGGGCAGGAGACCCAGTACTTC. The encoded protein is CASSEGGLAGQETQYF.